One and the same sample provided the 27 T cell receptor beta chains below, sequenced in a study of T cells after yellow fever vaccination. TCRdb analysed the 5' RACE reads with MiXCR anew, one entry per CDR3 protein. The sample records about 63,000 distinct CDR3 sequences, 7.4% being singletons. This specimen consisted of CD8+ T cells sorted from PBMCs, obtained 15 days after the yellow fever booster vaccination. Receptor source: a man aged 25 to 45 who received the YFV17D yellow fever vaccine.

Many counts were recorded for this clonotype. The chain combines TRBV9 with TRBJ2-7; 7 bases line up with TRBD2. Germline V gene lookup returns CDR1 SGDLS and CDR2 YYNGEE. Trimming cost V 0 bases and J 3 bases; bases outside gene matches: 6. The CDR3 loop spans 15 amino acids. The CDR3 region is CASSVGNSGYYEQYF. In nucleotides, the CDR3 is TGTGCCAGCAGCGTAGGTAATAGCGGGTACTACGAGCAGTACTTC.

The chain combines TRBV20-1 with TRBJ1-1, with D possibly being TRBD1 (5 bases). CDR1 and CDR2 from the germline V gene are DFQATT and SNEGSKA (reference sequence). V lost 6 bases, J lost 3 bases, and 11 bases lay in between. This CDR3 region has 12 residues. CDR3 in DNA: TGCAGTGCCAACATGGGGGACACTGAAGCTTTCTTT. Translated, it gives CSANMGDTEAFF.

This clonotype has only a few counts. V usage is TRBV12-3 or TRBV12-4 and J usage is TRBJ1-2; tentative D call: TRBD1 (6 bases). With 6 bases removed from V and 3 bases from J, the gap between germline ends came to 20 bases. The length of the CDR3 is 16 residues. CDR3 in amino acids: CASRKLTGSMDYGYTF. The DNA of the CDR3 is TGTGCCAGCAGGAAGCTCACAGGGTCAATGGACTATGGCTACACCTTC.

The DNA of the CDR3 is TGTGCCAGCAGTCTTTACACCTACGAGCAGTACTTC. This codes for CASSLYTYEQYF. The chain recombines TRBV28 with TRBJ2-7; D unresolved. The CDR3 spans 12 residues. From germline, CDR1 is MDHEN and CDR2 SYDVKM. V lost 5 bases and J 2 bases, leaving 7 bases between the germline ends.

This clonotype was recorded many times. The CDR3 DNA reads TGTGCCAGCAGTCCCTCCCCAAACACCGGGGAGCTGTTTTTT. This sequence encodes CASSPSPNTGELFF. V gene TRBV12-3 or TRBV12-4 combines with J gene TRBJ2-2; no clear D. The CDR3 extends over 14 amino acids. The ends were cut back, 5 bases at V and 2 bases at J, with 9 bases in the middle.

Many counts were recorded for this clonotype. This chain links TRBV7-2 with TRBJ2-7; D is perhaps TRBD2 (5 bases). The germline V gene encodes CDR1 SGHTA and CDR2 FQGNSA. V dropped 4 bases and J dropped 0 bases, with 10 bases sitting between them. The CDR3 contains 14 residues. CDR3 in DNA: TGTGCCAGCAGCTGGGCGAGCGGCTCCTACGAGCAGTACTTC. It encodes CASSWASGSYEQYF.

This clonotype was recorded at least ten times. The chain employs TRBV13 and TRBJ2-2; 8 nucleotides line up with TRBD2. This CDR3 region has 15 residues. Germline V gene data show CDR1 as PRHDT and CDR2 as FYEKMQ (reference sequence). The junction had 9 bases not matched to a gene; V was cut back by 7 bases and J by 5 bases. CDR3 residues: CASKSAGAWTGELFF. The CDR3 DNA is TGTGCCAGCAAATCAGCGGGAGCGTGGACCGGGGAGCTGTTTTTT.

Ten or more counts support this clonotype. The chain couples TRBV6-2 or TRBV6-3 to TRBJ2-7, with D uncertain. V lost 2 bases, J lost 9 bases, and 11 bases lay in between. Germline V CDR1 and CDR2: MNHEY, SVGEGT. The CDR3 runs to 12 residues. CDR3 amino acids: CASSYTSNVQYF. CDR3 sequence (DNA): TGTGCCAGCAGTTACACCTCAAATGTGCAGTACTTC.

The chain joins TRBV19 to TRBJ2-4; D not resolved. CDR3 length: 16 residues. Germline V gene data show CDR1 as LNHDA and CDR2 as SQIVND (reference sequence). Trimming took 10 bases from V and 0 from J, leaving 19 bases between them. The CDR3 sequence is CATSEWVLEAKNIQYF. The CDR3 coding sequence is TGTGCCACCTCCGAGTGGGTCCTCGAAGCCAAAAACATTCAGTACTTC.

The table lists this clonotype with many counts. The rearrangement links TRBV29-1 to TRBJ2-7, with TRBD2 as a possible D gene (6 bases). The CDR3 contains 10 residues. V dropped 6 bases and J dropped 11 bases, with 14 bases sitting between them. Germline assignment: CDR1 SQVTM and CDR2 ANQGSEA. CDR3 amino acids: CSVRLDKEYF. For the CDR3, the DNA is TGCAGCGTGAGACTAGACAAGGAGTACTTC.

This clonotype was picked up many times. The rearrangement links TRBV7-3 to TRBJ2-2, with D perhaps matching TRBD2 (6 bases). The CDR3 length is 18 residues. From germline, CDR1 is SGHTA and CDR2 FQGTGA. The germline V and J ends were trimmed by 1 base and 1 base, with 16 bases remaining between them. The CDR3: CASSLMGVGGQNTGELFF. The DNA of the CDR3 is TGTGCCAGCAGCTTAATGGGTGTCGGAGGGCAGAACACCGGGGAGCTGTTTTTT. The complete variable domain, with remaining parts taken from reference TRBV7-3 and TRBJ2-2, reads GAGVSQTPSNKVTEKGKYVELRCDPISGHTALYWYRQSLGQGPEFLIYFQGTGAADDSGLPNDRFFAVRPEGSVSTLKIQRTERGDSAVYLCASSLMGVGGQNTGELFFGEGSRLTVL.

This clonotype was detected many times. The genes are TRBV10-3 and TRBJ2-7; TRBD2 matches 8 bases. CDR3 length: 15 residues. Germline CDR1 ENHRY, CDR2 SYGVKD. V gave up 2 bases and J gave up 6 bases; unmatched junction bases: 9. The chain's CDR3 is CAISEATTSVGEQYF. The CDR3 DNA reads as TGTGCCATCAGTGAGGCTACGACTAGCGTCGGCGAGCAGTACTTC.

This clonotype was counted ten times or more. CDR3 sequence: CASSSGTSGRWSYEQYF. CDR3 in DNA: TGTGCCAGCAGCTCAGGGACTAGCGGGAGGTGGTCCTACGAGCAGTACTTC. The rearrangement joins TRBV7-8 to TRBJ2-7; 15 nucleotides line up with TRBD2. Germline assignment: CDR1 SGHVS and CDR2 FQNEAQ. This CDR3 spans 17 amino acids. Trimming at V came to 4 bases and at J to 1 base, leaving 5 bases not matched to a gene.

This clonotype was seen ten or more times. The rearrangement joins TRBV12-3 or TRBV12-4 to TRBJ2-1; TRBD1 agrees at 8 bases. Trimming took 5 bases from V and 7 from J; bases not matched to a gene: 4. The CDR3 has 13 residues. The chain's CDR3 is CASSNRGRNEQFF. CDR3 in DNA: TGTGCCAGCAGTAACAGGGGGAGGAATGAGCAGTTCTTC.

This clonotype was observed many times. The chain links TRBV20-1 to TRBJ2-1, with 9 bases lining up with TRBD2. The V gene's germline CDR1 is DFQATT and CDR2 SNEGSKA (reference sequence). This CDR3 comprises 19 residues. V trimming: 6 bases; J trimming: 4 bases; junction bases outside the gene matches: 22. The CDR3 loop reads CSATGREGMLSLSYNEQFF. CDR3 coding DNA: TGCAGTGCAACTGGGCGGGAGGGGATGTTATCGCTGAGTTACAATGAGCAGTTCTTC.

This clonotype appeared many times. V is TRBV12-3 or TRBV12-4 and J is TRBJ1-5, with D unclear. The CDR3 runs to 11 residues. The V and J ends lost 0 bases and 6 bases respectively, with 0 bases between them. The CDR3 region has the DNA TGTGCCAGCAGTTTAGCTCAGCCCCAGCATTTT. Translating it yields CASSLAQPQHF.

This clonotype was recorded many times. DNA of the CDR3: TGCGCCAGCAGCGACCCAGGGGACGGGTCCGGGGAGCTGTTTTTT. Protein product: CASSDPGDGSGELFF. The chain carries TRBV10-1 and TRBJ2-2; tentatively, D is TRBD1 (6 bases). Germline-derived CDR1 and CDR2 are WNHNN and SYGVQD (reference sequence). The CDR3 covers 15 residues. Trimming removed 6 bases from V and 6 bases from J, with 17 bases in between.

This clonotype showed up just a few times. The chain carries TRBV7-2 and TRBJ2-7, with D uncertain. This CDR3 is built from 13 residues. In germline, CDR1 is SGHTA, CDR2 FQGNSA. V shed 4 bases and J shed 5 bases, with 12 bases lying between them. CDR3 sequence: CASSYFESHEQYF. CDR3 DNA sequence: TGTGCCAGCAGCTATTTCGAGTCCCACGAGCAGTACTTC.

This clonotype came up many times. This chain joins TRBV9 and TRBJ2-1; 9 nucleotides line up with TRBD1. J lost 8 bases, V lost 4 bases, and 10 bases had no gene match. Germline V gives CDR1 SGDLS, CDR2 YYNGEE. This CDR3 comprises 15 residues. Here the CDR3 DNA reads TGTGCCAGCAGCCCTCCCGGGACAGGGTTCCATGAGCAGTTCTTC. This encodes CASSPPGTGFHEQFF.

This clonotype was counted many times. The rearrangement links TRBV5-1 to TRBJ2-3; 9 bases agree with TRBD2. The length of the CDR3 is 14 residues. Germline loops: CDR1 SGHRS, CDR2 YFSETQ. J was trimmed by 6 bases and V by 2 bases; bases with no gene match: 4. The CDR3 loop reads CASSLRLAADTQYF. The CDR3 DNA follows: TGCGCCAGCAGCTTACGACTAGCGGCGGATACGCAGTATTTT.

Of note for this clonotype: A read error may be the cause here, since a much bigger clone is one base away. The CDR3 bases are TGTGCCAGCAGCCAAGATCTCGGAACCAGCACAGATATGCAGTATTTT. Residues: CASSQDLGTSTDMQYF. The V call is TRBV3-1, the J call TRBJ2-3, with unresolved D. This CDR3 comprises 16 residues. CDR1 and CDR2 from the germline V gene are LGHDT and YNNKEL (reference sequence).

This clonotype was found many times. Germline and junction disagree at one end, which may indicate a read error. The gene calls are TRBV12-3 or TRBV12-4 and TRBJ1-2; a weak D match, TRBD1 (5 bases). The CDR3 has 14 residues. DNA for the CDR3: TGTGCCAGCACTTTAGACCCAGGGAACTATGGCTACACCTTC. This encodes CASTLDPGNYGYTF.

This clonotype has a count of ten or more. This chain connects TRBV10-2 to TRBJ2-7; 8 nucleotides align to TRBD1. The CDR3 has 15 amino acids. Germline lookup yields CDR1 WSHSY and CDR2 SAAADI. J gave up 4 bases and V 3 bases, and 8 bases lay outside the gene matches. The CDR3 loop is CASSDRGQGLYEQYF. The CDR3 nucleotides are TGCGCCAGCAGTGATCGAGGACAGGGATTGTACGAGCAGTACTTC.

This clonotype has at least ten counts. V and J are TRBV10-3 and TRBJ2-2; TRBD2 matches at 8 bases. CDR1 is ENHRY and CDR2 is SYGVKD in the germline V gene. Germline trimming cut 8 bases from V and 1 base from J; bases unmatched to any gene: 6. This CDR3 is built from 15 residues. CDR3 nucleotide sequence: TGTGCCATCCTAGACGGGACTAGGAACACCGGGGAGCTGTTTTTT. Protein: CAILDGTRNTGELFF.

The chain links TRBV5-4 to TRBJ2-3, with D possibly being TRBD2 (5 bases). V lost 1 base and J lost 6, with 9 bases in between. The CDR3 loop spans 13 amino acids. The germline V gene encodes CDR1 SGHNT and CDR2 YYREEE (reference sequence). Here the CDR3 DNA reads TGTGCCAGCAGCTTGATTTCGGGGGATACGCAGTATTTT. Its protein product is CASSLISGDTQYF.

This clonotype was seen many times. The CDR3 region has the DNA TGTGCCAGCAGTTACTCGGAGGGACAGAACACCGGGGAGCTGTTTTTT. Its protein product is CASSYSEGQNTGELFF. The rearrangement joins TRBV6-5 to TRBJ2-2; D may correspond to TRBD1 or TRBD2 (6 bases each). Germline assignment: CDR1 MNHEY and CDR2 SVGAGI. This CDR3 is 16 amino acids long. Trimming pared 0 bases from V and 1 base from J, leaving 9 bases between.

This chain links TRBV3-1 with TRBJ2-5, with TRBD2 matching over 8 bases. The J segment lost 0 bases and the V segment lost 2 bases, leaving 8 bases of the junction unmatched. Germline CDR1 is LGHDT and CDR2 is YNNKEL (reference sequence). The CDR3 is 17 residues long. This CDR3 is CASSQPPGLGNQETQYF. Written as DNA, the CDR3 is TGTGCCAGCAGCCAACCACCGGGACTAGGCAACCAAGAGACCCAGTACTTC.